One and the same sample provided the 26 T cell receptor beta chains below, sequenced in a study of blood T cell repertoires in COVID-19. Generated by immunoSEQ multiplex PCR, the TCRdb table keeps only in-frame clones and is missing some. The table shows just over 650,000 clones, with approximately 90% occurring only once. Sequencing input: peripheral blood. The receptors stem from a woman aged 18-29 years with acute or convalescent COVID-19.

The CDR3 DNA reads TGCAGCGTTGAAAAGCGCACCTCTCACAATGAGCAGTTCTTC. It specifies CSVEKRTSHNEQFF. The chain is built from TRBV29-1 and TRBJ2-1; D uncertain. This CDR3 has 14 residues. Germline V gene lookup returns CDR1 SQVTM and CDR2 ANQGSEA. Trimming shortened V by 2 bases and J by 5 bases, and 13 bases separated the two germline ends.

V and J are TRBV4-1 and TRBJ1-2; 7 positions match TRBD1. The CDR3 has 19 amino acids. Germline V CDR1 and CDR2: MGHRA, YSYEKL. V trimming: 3 bases; J trimming: 2 bases; junction bases outside the gene matches: 18. CDR3 residues: CASSHPKDPSTGPNYGYTF. CDR3 coding DNA: TGCGCCAGCAGCCACCCTAAGGACCCCTCGACAGGGCCAAACTATGGCTACACCTTC.

Only one count was recorded for this clone. The chain is built from TRBV6-5 and TRBJ1-1, with D perhaps TRBD1 (5 bases). The germline gives CDR1 MNHEY, CDR2 SVGAGI. Trimming stripped 8 bases from V and 7 bases from J, with 17 bases between. This CDR3 has 13 amino acids. The DNA of the CDR3 is TGTGCCAGCCCAGACAGCCCCGGTGATGAAGCTTTCTTT. It is translated as CASPDSPGDEAFF.

The J gene is TRBJ1-3, the V gene TRBV5-4, with D maybe TRBD1 (5 bases). From germline, CDR1 is SGHNT and CDR2 YYREEE (reference sequence). The length of the CDR3 is 13 residues. Trimming left V 4 bases short and J 4 bases short, with 9 bases between. CDR3 loop: CASSLDSGNTIYF. The CDR3 bases are TGTGCCAGCAGCCTAGACAGCGGAAACACCATATATTTT.

The genes are TRBV7-3 and TRBJ2-2, with TRBD1 matching 12 bases. This CDR3 region has 19 residues. Germline CDR1 reads SGHTA; CDR2 reads FQGTGA. V dropped 2 bases and J dropped 1; count of bases not matched to a gene: 8. CDR3 residues: CASSLLGTGGQMNTGELFF. The CDR3 nucleotides read TGTGCCAGCAGCTTATTAGGGACAGGGGGCCAAATGAACACCGGGGAGCTGTTTTTT.

This sequence joins TRBV7-2 and TRBJ1-2; D not resolved. The CDR3 runs 13 residues. The germline V gene has CDR1 SGHTA and CDR2 FQGNSA. V lost 3 bases and J lost 4, with 9 bases in between. CDR3 DNA sequence: TGTGCCAGCAGCTTTTTCGAGCCCTATGGCTACACCTTC. Its protein is CASSFFEPYGYTF. Supplemented by reference TRBV7-2 and TRBJ1-2, the full variable domain reads GAGVSQSPSNKVTEKGKDVELRCDPISGHTALYWYRQSLGQGLEFLIYFQGNSAPDKSGLPSDRFSAERTGGSVSTLTIQRTQQEDSAVYLCASSFFEPYGYTFGSGTRLTVV.

V and J are TRBV19 and TRBJ1-1; D is uncertain. V shed 10 bases and J shed 0 bases, with 15 bases lying between them. The germline V gene encodes CDR1 LNHDA and CDR2 SQIVND (reference sequence). The CDR3 extends over 14 amino acids. CDR3 DNA: TGTGCCACCACCCCATCTAATATGAACACTGAAGCTTTCTTT. It yields the protein CATTPSNMNTEAFF.

V and J are TRBV12-3 or TRBV12-4 and TRBJ1-2; D possibly corresponds to TRBD1 (6 bases). The ends were cut back, 8 bases at V and 0 bases at J, with 7 bases in the middle. This CDR3 comprises 12 residues. CDR3 region: CASGTTNYGYTF. As DNA, the CDR3 is TGTGCCAGCGGGACAACTAACTATGGCTACACCTTC.

The chain recombines TRBV9 with TRBJ2-7, with 11 bases identical to TRBD2. V dropped 10 bases and J dropped 3; count of bases not matched to a gene: 6. Germline loops: CDR1 SGDLS, CDR2 YYNGEE. There are 13 residues in the CDR3. The CDR3 loop reads CASSGTSGYEQYF. The CDR3 bases are TGTGCCTCCTCAGGGACTAGCGGCTACGAGCAGTACTTC.

The V and J genes are TRBV6-5 and TRBJ1-1; tentatively, D is TRBD1 (5 bases). Trimming took off 6 bases at V and 3 bases at J, with 8 bases between the two ends. CDR1 and CDR2 from the germline V gene are MNHEY and SVGAGI. This CDR3 has 12 amino acids. In DNA form, the CDR3 reads TGTGCCAGCAGCGACAGTTACACTGAAGCTTTCTTT. Translation gives CASSDSYTEAFF.

The CDR3 region is CASSLNRRRSYEQYF. In DNA form, the CDR3 reads TGTGCCAGCAGCTTGAACAGGCGCCGGTCCTACGAGCAGTACTTC. This chain connects TRBV5-5 to TRBJ2-7, with D possibly TRBD1 on 5 matching bases. Germline CDR1 is SGHKS and CDR2 is YYEKEE (reference sequence). Trimming shortened V by 1 base and J by 1 base, and 12 bases separated the two germline ends. CDR3 length: 15 residues.

The chain recombines TRBV19 with TRBJ2-2, with 7 bases identical to TRBD2. The germline CDR1 and CDR2 sequences are LNHDA and SQIVND (reference sequence). The CDR3 extends over 15 amino acids. Trimming at V came to 6 bases and at J to 3 bases, leaving 7 bases not matched to a gene. CDR3 amino acids: CASRAGRIDTGELFF. CDR3 nucleotides: TGTGCCAGTAGAGCGGGACGAATAGACACCGGGGAGCTGTTTTTT.

The chain links TRBV7-9 to TRBJ2-7; 9 bases are a match to TRBD1. CDR3 length: 18 residues. CDR1 is SEHNR, CDR2 FQNEAQ, per germline (reference sequence). V shed 0 bases, J shed 0 bases, and the junction held 9 bases outside the gene matches. Written as DNA, the CDR3 is TGTGCCAGCAGCTTAGCTCCGGGACAGGGTTTCAGCTCCTACGAGCAGTACTTC. It codes for CASSLAPGQGFSSYEQYF.

The genes are TRBV6-4 and TRBJ1-1; possibly TRBD1 for D (5 bases). The CDR3 is 16 residues long. V shed 6 bases and J shed 0 bases, with 17 bases lying between them. The germline CDR1 and CDR2 sequences are MRHNA and SNTAGT. The CDR3 DNA reads as TGTGCCAGCAGAGCGACAGTCAAGGACATGAACACTGAAGCTTTCTTT. It is translated as CASRATVKDMNTEAFF.

The chain is built from TRBV29-1 and TRBJ2-7, with 12 positions matching TRBD1. This CDR3 region has 14 residues. V lost 6 bases to trimming and J lost 4 bases; unmatched junction nucleotides: 7. Germline loops: CDR1 SQVTM, CDR2 ANQGSEA. The CDR3 DNA follows: TGCAGCGTAGCCGGGACAGGGGGCTGGTACGAGCAGTACTTC. Its protein product is CSVAGTGGWYEQYF.

V usage is TRBV2 and J usage is TRBJ1-2, with 7 bases lining up with TRBD1. The V gene's germline CDR1 is SNHLY and CDR2 FYNNEI. V lost 3 bases to trimming and J lost 8 bases; unmatched junction nucleotides: 9. This CDR3 has 14 amino acids. The CDR3: CASSEAEGAWGYTF. The CDR3 bases are TGTGCCAGCAGTGAGGCCGAGGGGGCTTGGGGCTACACCTTC.

In its sample, this clone was seen once. This chain joins TRBV27 and TRBJ2-2; 11 nucleotides line up with TRBD1. The CDR3 extends over 16 amino acids. The ends lost 6 bases at V and 5 bases at J; junction bases unmatched: 8. CDR1 is MNHEY, CDR2 SMNVEV, per germline (reference sequence). The CDR3 sequence is CASRSGDRGNTGELFF. As DNA, the CDR3 is TGTGCCAGCAGGTCGGGGGACAGGGGGAATACCGGGGAGCTGTTTTTT.

V gene TRBV5-1 combines with J gene TRBJ1-2; D ambiguous. Germline V gene lookup returns CDR1 SGHRS and CDR2 YFSETQ. V was trimmed by 4 bases and J by 4 bases, leaving 17 bases between them. This CDR3 spans 15 amino acids. This CDR3 is CASSPNGEDRYGYTF. CDR3 nucleotides: TGCGCCAGCAGCCCGAATGGAGAAGATCGCTATGGCTACACCTTC.

This clone is a singleton in its sample. The chain is built from TRBV7-9 and TRBJ2-1; D is possibly TRBD2 (5 bases). The CDR3 spans 15 residues. The ends were cut back, 5 bases at V and 3 bases at J, with 14 bases in the middle. The germline gives CDR1 SEHNR, CDR2 FQNEAQ (reference sequence). The CDR3 DNA reads as TGTGCCAGCAGCGGCGACCAACGGGACTACAATGAGCAGTTCTTC. Translated: CASSGDQRDYNEQFF.

CDR3 amino acids: CASSQGWAGQGNQPQHF. The CDR3 region has the DNA TGCGCCAGCAGCCAAGGGTGGGCGGGACAGGGGAATCAGCCCCAGCATTTT. The rearrangement joins TRBV4-1 to TRBJ1-5; TRBD1 aligns across 10 bases. The CDR3 is made up of 17 amino acids. With 1 base clipped from V and 4 bases from J, the junction kept 7 bases outside the gene matches. The germline V gene has CDR1 MGHRA and CDR2 YSYEKL.

The rearrangement uses TRBV11-3 and TRBJ2-2, with D perhaps TRBD1 (6 bases). The CDR3 covers 18 residues. Trimming left V 5 bases short and J 4 bases short, with 23 bases between. The germline gives CDR1 SGHNT, CDR2 YENEEA. CDR3 coding DNA: TGTGCCAGCAGCGGATACAGGGTCAAGAACGTGGGCACCGGGGAGCTGTTTTTT. The encoded protein is CASSGYRVKNVGTGELFF. Drawing the rest from reference TRBV11-3 and TRBJ2-2, the complete variable domain is EAGVVQSPRYKIIEKKQPVAFWCNPISGHNTLYWYLQNLGQGPELLIRYENEEAVDDSQLPKDRFSAERLKGVDSTLKIQPAELGDSAVYLCASSGYRVKNVGTGELFFGEGSRLTVL.

This clone was detected a few times. The V and J genes are TRBV4-1 and TRBJ2-3; 8 bases line up with TRBD1. Germline-derived CDR1 and CDR2 are MGHRA and YSYEKL. CDR3 length: 15 amino acids. Losses at the gene ends were 4 bases for V and 3 bases for J; bases not matched to a gene: 6. The CDR3 bases are TGCGCCAGCAGCCCCGGACAGGGATTAACAGATACGCAGTATTTT. This sequence encodes CASSPGQGLTDTQYF.

The CDR3 DNA reads as TGTGCCAGCAGCTCCCAGGGGAGCGGCCCAAAGGATACGCAGTATTTT. This encodes CASSSQGSGPKDTQYF. The rearrangement uses TRBV11-2 and TRBJ2-3; possible D gene TRBD1, 6 bases. The CDR3 has 16 residues. The V and J ends lost 4 bases and 6 bases respectively, with 20 bases between them. Germline-derived CDR1 and CDR2 are SGHAT and FQNNGV.

This chain joins TRBV7-2 and TRBJ2-1, with 10 bases fitting TRBD1. Germline CDR1 SGHTA, CDR2 FQGNSA. The CDR3 sequence is 16 residues long. V lost 1 base, J lost 8 bases, and 8 bases stayed unmatched. The CDR3 loop is CASSLGLDRGSHEQFF. The CDR3 nucleotides read TGTGCCAGCAGCTTAGGTCTGGACAGGGGGAGCCATGAGCAGTTCTTC.

The rearrangement uses TRBV4-2 and TRBJ2-3, with TRBD2 matching 8 bases. Unmatched junction bases numbered 6, after V lost 4 bases and J lost 6 bases. The CDR3 length is 14 residues. The germline gives CDR1 LGHNA, CDR2 YNFKEQ. This CDR3 reads CASSPGGADDTQYF. DNA for the CDR3: TGTGCCAGCAGCCCCGGGGGGGCGGACGATACGCAGTATTTT.

V usage is TRBV11-1 and J usage is TRBJ2-7; 9 bases are shared with TRBD1. Germline CDR1 SGHAT, CDR2 FQDESV (reference sequence). After removal of 2 bases from V and 5 bases from J, the junction contained 4 bases not matched to a gene. The CDR3 runs 14 residues. CDR3 nucleotide sequence: TGTGCCAGCAGCTTAATGGGGACAGGGAACGAGCAGTACTTC. This encodes CASSLMGTGNEQYF.